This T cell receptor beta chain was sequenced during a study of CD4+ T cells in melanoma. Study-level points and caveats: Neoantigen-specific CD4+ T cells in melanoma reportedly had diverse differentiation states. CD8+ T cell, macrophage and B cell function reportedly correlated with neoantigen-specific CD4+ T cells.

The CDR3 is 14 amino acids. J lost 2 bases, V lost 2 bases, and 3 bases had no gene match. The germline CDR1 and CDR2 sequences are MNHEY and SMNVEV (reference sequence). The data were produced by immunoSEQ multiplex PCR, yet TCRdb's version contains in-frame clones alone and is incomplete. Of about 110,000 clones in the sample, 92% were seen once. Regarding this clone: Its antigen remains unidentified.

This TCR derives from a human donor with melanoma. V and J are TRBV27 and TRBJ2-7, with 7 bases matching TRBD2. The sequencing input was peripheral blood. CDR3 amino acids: CASSLSGNTYEQYF. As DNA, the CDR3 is TGTGCCAGCAGTTTAAGCGGGAATACCTACGAGCAGTACTTC.